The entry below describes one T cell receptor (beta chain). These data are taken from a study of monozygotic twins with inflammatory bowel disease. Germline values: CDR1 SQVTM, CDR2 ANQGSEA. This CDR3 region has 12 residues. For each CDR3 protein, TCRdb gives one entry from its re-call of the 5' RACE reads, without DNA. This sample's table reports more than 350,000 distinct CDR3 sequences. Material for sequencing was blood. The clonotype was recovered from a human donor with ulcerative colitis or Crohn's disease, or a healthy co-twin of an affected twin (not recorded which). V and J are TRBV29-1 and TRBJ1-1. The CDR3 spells CSVERGSIEAFF.